This T cell receptor beta chain appears in the sequencing data of a study of cytomegalovirus exposure and HLA in healthy donors. Primers for the PCR totalled 60 Vbeta and 13 Jbeta. Data came from immunoSEQ multiplex PCR; TCRdb stores just in-frame clones and leaves some out. The data contain about 170,000 clones, about four fifths of them singletons. Unmatched junction bases numbered 7, after V lost 8 bases and J lost 3 bases. Germline CDR1 and CDR2: LNHDA and SQIVND (reference sequence). The CDR3 runs to 14 residues. The chain recombines TRBV19 with TRBJ1-3, with TRBD1 identical over 7 bases. Source material: PBMCs. The sequence was obtained from a male donor in good health and CMV-seronegative. CDR3 region: CASAQGRSGNTIYF. CDR3 sequence (DNA): TGTGCCAGTGCACAGGGGAGGAGTGGAAACACCATATATTTT.